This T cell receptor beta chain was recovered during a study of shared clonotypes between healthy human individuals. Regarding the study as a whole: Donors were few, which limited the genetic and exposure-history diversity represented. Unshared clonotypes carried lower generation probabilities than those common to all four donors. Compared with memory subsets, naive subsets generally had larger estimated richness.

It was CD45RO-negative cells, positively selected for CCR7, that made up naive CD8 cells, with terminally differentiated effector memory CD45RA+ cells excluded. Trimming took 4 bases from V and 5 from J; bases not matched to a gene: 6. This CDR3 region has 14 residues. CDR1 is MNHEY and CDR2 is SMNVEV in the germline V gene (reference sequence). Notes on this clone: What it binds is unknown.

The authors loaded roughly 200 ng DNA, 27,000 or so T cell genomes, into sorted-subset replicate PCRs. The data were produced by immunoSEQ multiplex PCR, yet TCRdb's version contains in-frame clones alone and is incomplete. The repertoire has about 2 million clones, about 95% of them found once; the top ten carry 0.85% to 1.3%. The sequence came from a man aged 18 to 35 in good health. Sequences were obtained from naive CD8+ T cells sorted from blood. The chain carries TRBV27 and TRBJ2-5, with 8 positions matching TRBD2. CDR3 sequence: CASSSVTSGETQYF. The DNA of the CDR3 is TGTGCCAGCAGTTCCGTCACTAGCGGCGAGACCCAGTACTTC.